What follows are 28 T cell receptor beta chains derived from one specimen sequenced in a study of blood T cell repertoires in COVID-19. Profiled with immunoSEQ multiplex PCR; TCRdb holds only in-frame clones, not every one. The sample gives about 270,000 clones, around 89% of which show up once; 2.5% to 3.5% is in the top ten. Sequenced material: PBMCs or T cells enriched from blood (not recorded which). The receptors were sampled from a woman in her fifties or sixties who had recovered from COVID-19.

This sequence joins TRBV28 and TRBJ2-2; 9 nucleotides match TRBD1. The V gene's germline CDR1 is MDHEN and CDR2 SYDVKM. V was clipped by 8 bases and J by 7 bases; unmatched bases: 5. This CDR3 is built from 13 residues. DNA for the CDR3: TGTGCCAGCGGGGACAGGGCGGTCGGGGAGCTGTTTTTT. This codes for CASGDRAVGELFF.

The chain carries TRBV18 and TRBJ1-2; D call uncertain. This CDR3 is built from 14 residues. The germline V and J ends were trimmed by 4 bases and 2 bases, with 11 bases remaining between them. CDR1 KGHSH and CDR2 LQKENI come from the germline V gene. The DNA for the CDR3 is TGTGCCAGCTCACGCACTGACGGGAACTATGGCTACACCTTC. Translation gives CASSRTDGNYGYTF.

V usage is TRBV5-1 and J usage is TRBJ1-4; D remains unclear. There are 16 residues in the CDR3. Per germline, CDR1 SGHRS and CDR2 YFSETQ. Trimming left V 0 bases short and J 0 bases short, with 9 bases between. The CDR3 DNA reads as TGCGCCAGCAGCTTGGCCGCTCGCGCAACTAATGAAAAACTGTTTTTT. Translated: CASSLAARATNEKLFF.

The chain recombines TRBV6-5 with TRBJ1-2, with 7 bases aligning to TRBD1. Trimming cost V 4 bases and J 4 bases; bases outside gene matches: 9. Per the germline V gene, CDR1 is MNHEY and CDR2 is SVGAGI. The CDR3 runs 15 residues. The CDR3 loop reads CASSSRQGSGYGYTF. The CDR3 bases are TGTGCCAGCAGTTCCAGACAGGGCAGCGGCTATGGCTACACCTTC.

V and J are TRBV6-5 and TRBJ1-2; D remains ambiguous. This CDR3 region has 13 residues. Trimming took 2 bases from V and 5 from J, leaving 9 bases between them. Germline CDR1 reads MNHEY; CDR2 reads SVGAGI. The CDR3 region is CASSYTTLYGYTF. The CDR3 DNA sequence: TGTGCCAGCAGTTACACTACGCTGTATGGCTACACCTTC.

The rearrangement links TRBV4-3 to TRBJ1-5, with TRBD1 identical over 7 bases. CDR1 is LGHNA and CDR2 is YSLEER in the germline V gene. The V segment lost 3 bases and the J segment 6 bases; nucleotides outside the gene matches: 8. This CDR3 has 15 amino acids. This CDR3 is CASSHSDREGQPQHF. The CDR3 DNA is TGCGCCAGCAGCCACTCCGACAGGGAAGGTCAGCCCCAGCATTTT.

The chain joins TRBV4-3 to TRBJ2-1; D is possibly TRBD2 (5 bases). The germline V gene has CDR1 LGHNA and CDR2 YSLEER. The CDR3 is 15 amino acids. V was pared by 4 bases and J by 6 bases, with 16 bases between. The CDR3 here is CASSRLTAGPNEQFF. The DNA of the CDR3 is TGCGCCAGCAGCCGACTAACCGCCGGGCCCAATGAGCAGTTCTTC.

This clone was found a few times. CDR3 in amino acids: CASLSPGQAFYGYTF. In DNA, the CDR3 is TGTGCCAGCCTATCACCGGGACAGGCTTTCTATGGCTACACCTTC. This sequence joins TRBV19 and TRBJ1-2, with TRBD1 matching over 8 bases. V lost 9 bases to trimming and J lost 4 bases; unmatched junction nucleotides: 13. The CDR3 runs to 15 residues. Germline lookup yields CDR1 LNHDA and CDR2 SQIVND (reference sequence).

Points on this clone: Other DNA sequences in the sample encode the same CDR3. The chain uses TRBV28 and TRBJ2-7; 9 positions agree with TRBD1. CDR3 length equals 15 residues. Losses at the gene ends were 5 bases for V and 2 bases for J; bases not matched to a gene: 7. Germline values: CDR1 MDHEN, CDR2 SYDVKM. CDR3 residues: CASSRPGQGAYEQYF. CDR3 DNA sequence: TGTGCCAGCAGTCGTCCGGGACAGGGCGCCTACGAGCAGTACTTC.

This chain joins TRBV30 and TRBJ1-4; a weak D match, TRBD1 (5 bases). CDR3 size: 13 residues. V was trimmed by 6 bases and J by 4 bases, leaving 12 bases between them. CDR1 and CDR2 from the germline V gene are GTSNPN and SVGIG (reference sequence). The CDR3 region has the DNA TGTGCCTGTAGTTCAGGGTTTAATGAAAAACTGTTTTTT. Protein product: CACSSGFNEKLFF.

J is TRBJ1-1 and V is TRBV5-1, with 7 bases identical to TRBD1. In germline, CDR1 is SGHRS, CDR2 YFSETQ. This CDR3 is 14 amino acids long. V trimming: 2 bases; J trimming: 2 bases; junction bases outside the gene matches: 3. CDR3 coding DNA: TGCGCCAGCAGCTTCTCAGGGGGAAACACTGAAGCTTTCTTT. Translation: CASSFSGGNTEAFF.

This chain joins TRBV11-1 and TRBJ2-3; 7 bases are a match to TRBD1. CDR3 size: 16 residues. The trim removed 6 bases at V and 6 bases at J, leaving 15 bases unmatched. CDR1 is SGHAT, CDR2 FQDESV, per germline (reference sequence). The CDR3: CASRSRQGPTQDTQYF. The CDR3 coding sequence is TGTGCCAGCAGGTCTAGACAGGGTCCCACCCAGGATACGCAGTATTTT.

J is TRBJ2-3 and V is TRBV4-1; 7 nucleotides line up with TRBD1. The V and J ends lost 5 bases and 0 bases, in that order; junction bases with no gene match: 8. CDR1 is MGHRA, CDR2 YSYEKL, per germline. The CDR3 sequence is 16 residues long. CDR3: CASSNGQDTSTDTQYF. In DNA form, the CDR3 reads TGCGCCAGCAGCAACGGACAGGACACAAGCACAGATACGCAGTATTTT.

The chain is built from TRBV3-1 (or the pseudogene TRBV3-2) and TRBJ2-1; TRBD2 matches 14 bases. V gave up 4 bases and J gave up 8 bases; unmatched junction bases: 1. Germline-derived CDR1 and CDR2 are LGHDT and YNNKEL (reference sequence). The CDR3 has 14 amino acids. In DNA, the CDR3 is TGTGCCAGCAGCCCGGGACTAGCGGGAGATGAGCAGTTCTTC. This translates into CASSPGLAGDEQFF.

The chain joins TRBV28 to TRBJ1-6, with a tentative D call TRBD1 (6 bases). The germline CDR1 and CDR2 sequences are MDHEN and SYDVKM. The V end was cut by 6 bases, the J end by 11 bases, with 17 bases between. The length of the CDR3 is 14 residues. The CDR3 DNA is TGTGCCAGCAGCGGGGGGCAGGGGAGGGCACCCCTCCACTTT. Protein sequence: CASSGGQGRAPLHF.

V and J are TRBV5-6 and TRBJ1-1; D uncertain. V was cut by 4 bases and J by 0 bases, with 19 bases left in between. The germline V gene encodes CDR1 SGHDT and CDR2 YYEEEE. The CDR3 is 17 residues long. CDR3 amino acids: CASSLRRSLLLNTEAFF. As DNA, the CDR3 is TGTGCCAGCAGCCTCCGACGGAGTCTTCTACTGAACACTGAAGCTTTCTTT.

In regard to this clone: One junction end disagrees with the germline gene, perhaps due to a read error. Written as DNA, the CDR3 is TGTGCCAGCAGTTTATCAGGGGGCAAGCAGCCCCAGCATTTT. This translates into CASSLSGGKQPQHF. J is TRBJ1-5 and V is TRBV27; 7 bases align to TRBD1. From germline, CDR1 is MNHEY and CDR2 SMNVEV (reference sequence). The CDR3 sequence is 14 residues long.

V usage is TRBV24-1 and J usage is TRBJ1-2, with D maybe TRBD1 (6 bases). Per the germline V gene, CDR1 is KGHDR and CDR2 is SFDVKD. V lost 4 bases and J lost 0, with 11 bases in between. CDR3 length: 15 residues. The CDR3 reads CATSESTGANYGYTF. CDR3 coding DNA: TGTGCCACCAGTGAGTCGACAGGAGCTAACTATGGCTACACCTTC.

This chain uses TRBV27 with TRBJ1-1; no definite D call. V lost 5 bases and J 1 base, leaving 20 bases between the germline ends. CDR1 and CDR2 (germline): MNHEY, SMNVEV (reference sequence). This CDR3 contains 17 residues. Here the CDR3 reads CASSGGPSGYPNTEAFF. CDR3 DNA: TGTGCCAGCAGTGGCGGGCCCTCAGGATACCCGAACACTGAAGCTTTCTTT.

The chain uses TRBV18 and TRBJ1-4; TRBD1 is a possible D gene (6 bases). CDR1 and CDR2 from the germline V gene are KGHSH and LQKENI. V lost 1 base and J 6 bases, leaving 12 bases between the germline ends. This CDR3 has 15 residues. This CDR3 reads CASSPQGQTDEKLFF. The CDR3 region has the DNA TGTGCCAGCTCACCACAAGGACAGACGGATGAAAAACTGTTTTTT. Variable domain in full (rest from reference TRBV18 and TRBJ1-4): NAGVMQNPRHLVRRRGQEARLRCSPMKGHSHVYWYRQLPEEGLKFMVYLQKENIIDESGMPKERFSAEFPKEGPSILRIQQVVRGDSAAYFCASSPQGQTDEKLFFGSGTQLSVL.

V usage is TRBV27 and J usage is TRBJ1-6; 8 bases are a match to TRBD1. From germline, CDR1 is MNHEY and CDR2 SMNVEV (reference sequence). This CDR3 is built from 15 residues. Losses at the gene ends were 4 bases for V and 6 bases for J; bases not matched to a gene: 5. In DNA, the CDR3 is TGTGCCAGCAGTTCGGGACAGGTCCCTAATTCACCCCTCCACTTT. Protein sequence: CASSSGQVPNSPLHF.

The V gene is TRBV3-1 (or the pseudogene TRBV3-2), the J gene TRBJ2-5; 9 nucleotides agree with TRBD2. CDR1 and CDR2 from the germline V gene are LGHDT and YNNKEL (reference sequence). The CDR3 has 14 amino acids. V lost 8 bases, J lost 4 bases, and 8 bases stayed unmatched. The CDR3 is CASGPSSGIETQYF. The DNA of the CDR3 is TGTGCCAGCGGCCCCTCTAGCGGGATAGAGACCCAGTACTTC.

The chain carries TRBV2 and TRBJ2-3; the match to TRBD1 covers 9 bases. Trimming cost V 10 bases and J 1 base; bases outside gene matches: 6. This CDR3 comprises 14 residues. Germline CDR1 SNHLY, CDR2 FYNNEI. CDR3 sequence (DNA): TGTGCCAATGGACAGGGGTTAGGCACAGATACGCAGTATTTT. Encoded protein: CANGQGLGTDTQYF.

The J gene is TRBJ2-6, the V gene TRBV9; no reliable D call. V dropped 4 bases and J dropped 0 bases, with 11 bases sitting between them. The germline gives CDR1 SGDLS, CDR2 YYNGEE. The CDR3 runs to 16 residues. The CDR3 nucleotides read TGTGCCAGCAGCACAGACCCCGGCTCTGGGGCCAACGTCCTGACTTTC. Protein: CASSTDPGSGANVLTF.

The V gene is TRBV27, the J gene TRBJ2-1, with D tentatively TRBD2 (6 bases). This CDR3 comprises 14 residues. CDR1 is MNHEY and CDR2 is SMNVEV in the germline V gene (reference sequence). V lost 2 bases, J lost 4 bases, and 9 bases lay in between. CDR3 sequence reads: CASSLRESYNEQFF. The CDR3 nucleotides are TGTGCCAGCAGTTTACGGGAGTCTTACAATGAGCAGTTCTTC.

The CDR3 DNA is TGTGCCAGCAGTTTATTGCCCAGGGATAACATTCAGTACTTC. Residues: CASSLLPRDNIQYF. The chain recombines TRBV27 with TRBJ2-4, with D perhaps TRBD1 (5 bases). The V and J ends lost 1 base and 7 bases respectively, with 11 bases between them. Germline-derived CDR1 and CDR2 are MNHEY and SMNVEV (reference sequence). CDR3 length: 14 amino acids.

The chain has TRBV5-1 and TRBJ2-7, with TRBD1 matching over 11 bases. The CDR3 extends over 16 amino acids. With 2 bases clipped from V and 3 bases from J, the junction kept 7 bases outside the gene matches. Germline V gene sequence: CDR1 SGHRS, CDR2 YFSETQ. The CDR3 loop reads CASSFLPGTGGYEQYF. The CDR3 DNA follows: TGCGCCAGCAGCTTTTTACCCGGGACAGGGGGCTACGAGCAGTACTTC.

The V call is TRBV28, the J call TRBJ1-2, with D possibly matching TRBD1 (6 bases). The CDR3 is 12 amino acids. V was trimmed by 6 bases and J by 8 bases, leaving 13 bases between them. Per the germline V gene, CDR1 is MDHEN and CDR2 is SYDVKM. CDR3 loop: CASRDDRLGYTF. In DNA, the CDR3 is TGTGCCAGCAGGGACGACAGGTTAGGCTACACCTTC.